One T cell receptor beta chain is described in this entry. These data come from a study of control samples from healthy donors and cancer patients. Germline CDR1 reads SEHNR; CDR2 reads FQNEAQ (reference sequence). Trimming removed 0 bases from V and 7 bases from J, with 15 bases in between. This CDR3 has 15 residues. The data were produced by immunoSEQ multiplex PCR, yet TCRdb's version contains in-frame clones alone and is incomplete. The listing records about 190,000 clones. Specimen: blood. The sequence came from a woman under 40 in good health. This rearrangement joins TRBV7-9 to TRBJ2-5, with a tentative D call TRBD2 (6 bases). The chain's CDR3 is CASSLAGGRRSTQYF. The CDR3 region has the DNA TGTGCCAGCAGCTTAGCGGGGGGAAGAAGATCGACCCAGTACTTC. Drawing the rest from reference TRBV7-9 and TRBJ2-5, the complete variable domain is DTGVSQNPRHKITKRGQNVTFRCDPISEHNRLYWYRQTLGQGPEFLTYFQNEAQLEKSRLLSDRFSAERPKGSFSTLEIQRTEQGDSAMYLCASSLAGGRRSTQYFGPGTRLLVL.